These 19 T cell receptor beta chains originate from one sample sequenced in a study of glioma-infiltrating T cells after dendritic cell vaccination (dated by TCRdb to the mid-2010s). Receptor amplification or capture employed the immunoSEQ multiplex PCR assay. Sourced from immuneACCESS, this table was stored by TCRdb with only in-frame sequences that have V and J called. A share of the clones is absent; for the studies checked, an unresolved V gene accounts for under half, and the remainder has no known explanation. Across this sample there are about 30,000 clones, with 85% to 95% seen only once. The top ten clones comprise 2.2% of the sample. The sample consisted of blood, taken before dendritic cell vaccination. These receptors were taken from a human donor with glioblastoma.

The genes are TRBV2 and TRBJ2-3, with 10 bases identical to TRBD2. V was clipped by 1 base and J by 5 bases; unmatched bases: 6. CDR3 length: 16 residues. Looked up from germline, CDR1 is SNHLY and CDR2 is FYNNEI. DNA for the CDR3: TGTGCCAGCAGTGAAGGTGGGGCTAGCGGGGGAGATACGCAGTATTTT. The encoded protein is CASSEGGASGGDTQYF.

CDR3 nucleotide sequence: TGTGCCAGCAGCTTTCGACAGGGGAAGAAAGAGACCCAGTACTTC. Translation gives CASSFRQGKKETQYF. The chain is built from TRBV5-6 and TRBJ2-5; TRBD1 agrees at 8 bases. The CDR3 spans 15 residues. Per germline, CDR1 SGHDT and CDR2 YYEEEE. V lost 2 bases, J lost 3 bases, and 6 bases stayed unmatched.

The chain couples TRBV19 to TRBJ1-3, with 7 bases aligning to TRBD1. J gave up 1 base and V 5 bases, and 11 bases lay outside the gene matches. Germline CDR1 reads LNHDA; CDR2 reads SQIVND (reference sequence). The CDR3 has 17 residues. CDR3: CASSPFSGTASGNTIYF. CDR3 in DNA: TGTGCCAGTAGTCCCTTCTCCGGGACAGCGTCTGGAAACACCATATATTTT. The variable domain in full, completed from reference TRBV19 and TRBJ1-3, reads DGGITQSPKYLFRKEGQNVTLSCEQNLNHDAMYWYRQDPGQGLRLIYYSQIVNDFQKGDIAEGYSVSREKKESFPLTVTSAQKNPTAFYLCASSPFSGTASGNTIYFGEGSWLTVV.

This clone was recorded once. The chain employs TRBV2 and TRBJ2-7, with 7 bases lining up with TRBD1. CDR1 and CDR2 from the germline V gene are SNHLY and FYNNEI. The CDR3 totals 13 residues. J lost 2 bases, V lost 4 bases, and 2 bases had no gene match. The CDR3 region is CASSVGGPYEQYF. CDR3 in DNA: TGTGCCAGCAGTGTAGGGGGCCCCTACGAGCAGTACTTC.

The chain carries TRBV6-1 and TRBJ2-1, with 7 bases matching TRBD1. The germline CDR1 and CDR2 sequences are MNHNS and SASEGT. J was trimmed by 2 bases and V by 7 bases; bases with no gene match: 8. The CDR3 contains 15 residues. Here the CDR3 reads CASTDLGQAYNEQFF. CDR3 coding DNA: TGTGCCAGCACCGACCTAGGACAGGCCTACAATGAGCAGTTCTTC.

The chain couples TRBV30 to TRBJ1-2; 11 bases map to TRBD1. Germline loops: CDR1 GTSNPN, CDR2 SVGIG (reference sequence). V trimming: 5 bases; J trimming: 8 bases; junction bases outside the gene matches: 4. The CDR3 is made up of 12 amino acids. DNA for the CDR3: TGTGCCTGGGGACAGGGGGCGTTGGGCTACACCTTC. This gives the protein CAWGQGALGYTF.

The chain recombines TRBV18 with TRBJ2-2; no definite D call. V shed 6 bases and J shed 7 bases, with 12 bases lying between them. Germline CDR1 KGHSH, CDR2 LQKENI. The CDR3 is 13 amino acids. The CDR3: CASSLGNDGELFF. The CDR3 DNA sequence: TGTGCCAGCTCCCTCGGTAATGACGGGGAGCTGTTTTTT.

This rearrangement joins TRBV4-2 to TRBJ2-7; 12 bases map to TRBD2. The CDR3 runs to 14 residues. V was clipped by 3 bases and J by 6 bases; unmatched bases: 3. Germline CDR1 is LGHNA and CDR2 is YNFKEQ. CDR3 amino acids: CASSHPSGRGEQYF. The CDR3 region has the DNA TGTGCCAGCAGCCACCCTAGCGGGAGGGGCGAGCAGTACTTC.

This clone appeared a single time. The chain recombines TRBV19 with TRBJ1-5; D not resolved. This CDR3 spans 12 amino acids. CDR1 LNHDA and CDR2 SQIVND come from the germline V gene (reference sequence). Trimming shortened V by 5 bases and J by 6 bases, and 8 bases separated the two germline ends. The CDR3 DNA follows: TGTGCCAGTAGTCCGCGCGGTCAGCCCCAGCATTTT. This translates into CASSPRGQPQHF.

This rearrangement joins TRBV25-1 to TRBJ1-4; tentative D call: TRBD1 (6 bases). Germline V gene sequence: CDR1 MGHDK, CDR2 SYGVNS. V was shortened by 6 bases and J by 3 bases, with 14 bases between the two germline ends. The CDR3 runs 15 residues. CDR3 DNA sequence: TGTGCCAGCAGCCCCACGACAGGCGCTAATGAAAAACTGTTTTTT. It specifies CASSPTTGANEKLFF.

The V call is TRBV10-3, the J call TRBJ2-7; D may be TRBD2 (6 bases). The CDR3 runs 16 residues. Trimming removed 6 bases from V and 4 bases from J, with 22 bases in between. Per germline, CDR1 ENHRY and CDR2 SYGVKD. The chain's CDR3 is CAIREGSGAGAYEQYF. The DNA for the CDR3 is TGTGCCATCAGGGAGGGATCTGGGGCCGGCGCATACGAGCAGTACTTC.

This chain uses TRBV28 with TRBJ1-2, with 10 positions matching TRBD1. V dropped 7 bases and J dropped 8; count of bases not matched to a gene: 13. Germline loops: CDR1 MDHEN, CDR2 SYDVKM. CDR3 size: 15 residues. CDR3 nucleotides: TGTGCCAGCATGGACCGACAGGGGGCGGGGGTAGGCTACACCTTC. Amino acids: CASMDRQGAGVGYTF.

The chain links TRBV4-2 to TRBJ1-1; TRBD1 matches at 7 bases. The CDR3 is 13 residues long. V lost 2 bases, J lost 5 bases, and 2 bases stayed unmatched. CDR1 LGHNA and CDR2 YNFKEQ come from the germline V gene. In DNA form, the CDR3 reads TGTGCCAGCAGCCAACGACAGGGAACTGAAGCTTTCTTT. Its protein product is CASSQRQGTEAFF.

The chain couples TRBV19 to TRBJ1-5; D remains unclear. This CDR3 region has 14 residues. The germline V gene encodes CDR1 LNHDA and CDR2 SQIVND (reference sequence). V was trimmed by 5 bases and J by 10 bases, leaving 18 bases between them. CDR3 protein: CASSFRSAGSPQHF. The CDR3 nucleotides read TGTGCCAGTAGTTTCCGGAGCGCTGGAAGTCCCCAGCATTTT. The full variable domain, with the rest looked up from reference TRBV19 and TRBJ1-5, is DGGITQSPKYLFRKEGQNVTLSCEQNLNHDAMYWYRQDPGQGLRLIYYSQIVNDFQKGDIAEGYSVSREKKESFPLTVTSAQKNPTAFYLCASSFRSAGSPQHFGDGTRLSIL.

The rearrangement joins TRBV10-3 to TRBJ2-5, with D hard to call. The CDR3 totals 13 residues. Germline CDR1 is ENHRY and CDR2 is SYGVKD. Trimming left V 2 bases short and J 4 bases short, with 8 bases between. CDR3 bases: TGTGCCATCAGTGAGGGTGTAGTAGAGACCCAGTACTTC. This codes for CAISEGVVETQYF.

This chain uses TRBV9 with TRBJ2-7; D might be TRBD2 (7 bases). Germline CDR1 is SGDLS and CDR2 is YYNGEE. Trimming left V 4 bases short and J 0 bases short, with 11 bases between. The CDR3 is 14 residues long. CDR3 in DNA: TGTGCCAGCAGCCAAGGGGGGGTCTCCTACGAGCAGTACTTC. Translation gives CASSQGGVSYEQYF.

The V gene is TRBV30, the J gene TRBJ2-7, with D tentatively TRBD2 (7 bases). There are 16 residues in the CDR3. Trimming left V 1 base short and J 6 bases short, with 22 bases between. The germline CDR1 and CDR2 sequences are GTSNPN and SVGIG (reference sequence). In DNA form, the CDR3 reads TGTGCCTGGAGTGGGGATTACGGGCGGGGGCGTTTCGAGCAGTACTTC. Its protein is CAWSGDYGRGRFEQYF.

The V call is TRBV4-1, the J call TRBJ2-1; D perhaps matches TRBD1 (6 bases). This CDR3 is built from 17 residues. Germline-derived CDR1 and CDR2 are MGHRA and YSYEKL. Between the trimmed V and J ends, which lost 9 bases and 1 base, there was a span of 22 bases. CDR3 sequence: CASGGGGFKGSYNEQFF. The CDR3 DNA reads as TGCGCCAGTGGGGGTGGGGGCTTTAAGGGGTCCTACAATGAGCAGTTCTTC.

J is TRBJ2-5 and V is TRBV30, with 7 nucleotides matching TRBD2. This CDR3 is 12 amino acids long. Germline CDR1 is GTSNPN and CDR2 is SVGIG (reference sequence). With V trimmed by 4 bases and J by 2 bases, 1 base remained unmatched. The CDR3 DNA sequence: TGTGCCTGGACTAGCGGACAAGAGACCCAGTACTTC. It translates to CAWTSGQETQYF.